This entry describes one TCR beta chain. The same CDR3 is also encoded by other DNA sequences in this sample. Per the germline V gene, CDR1 is SGHTA and CDR2 is FQGNSA. The CDR3 runs to 13 residues. V lost 3 bases and J lost 0, with 5 bases in between. This record comes from a study of blood T cell repertoires in COVID-19. On the study more broadly: Both acute and convalescent COVID-19 samples were obtained from the United States, Italy and Spain.

Generated by immunoSEQ multiplex PCR, the TCRdb table keeps only in-frame clones and is missing some. The sample lists about 200,000 clones, 80% occurring once. The sequenced material came from peripheral blood. The V call is TRBV7-2, the J call TRBJ1-1, with D uncertain. The clonotype comes from a woman in her 70s with acute or convalescent COVID-19. This CDR3 reads CASSFSVNTEAFF. The CDR3 nucleotides are TGTGCCAGCAGCTTTTCCGTGAACACTGAAGCTTTCTTT.